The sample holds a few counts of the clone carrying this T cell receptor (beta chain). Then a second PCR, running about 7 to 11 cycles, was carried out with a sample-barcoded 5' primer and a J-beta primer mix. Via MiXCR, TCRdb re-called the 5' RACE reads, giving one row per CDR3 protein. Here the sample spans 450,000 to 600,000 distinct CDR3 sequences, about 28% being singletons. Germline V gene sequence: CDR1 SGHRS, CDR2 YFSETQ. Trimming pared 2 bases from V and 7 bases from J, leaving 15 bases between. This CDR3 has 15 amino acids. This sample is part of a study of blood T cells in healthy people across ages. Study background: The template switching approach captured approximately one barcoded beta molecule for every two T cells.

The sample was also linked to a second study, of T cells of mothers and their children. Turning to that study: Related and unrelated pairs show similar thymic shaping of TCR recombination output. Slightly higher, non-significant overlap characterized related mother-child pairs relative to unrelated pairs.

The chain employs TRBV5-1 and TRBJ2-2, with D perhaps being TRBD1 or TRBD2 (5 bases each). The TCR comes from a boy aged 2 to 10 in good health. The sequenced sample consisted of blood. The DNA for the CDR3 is TGCGCCAGCAGCTTTGGGGGAGCGCAGGACGGGGAGCTGTTTTTT. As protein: CASSFGGAQDGELFF.